One sample yielded the 2 T cell receptor beta chains listed below, sequenced in a study of T-cell reconstitution after alpha-beta-depleted transplantation in children. This sample's TCRbeta library carried unique molecular identifier barcodes. TCRdb processed the PCR reads anew with MiXCR; each CDR3 protein has one entry. The table includes about 610,000 distinct CDR3 sequences, approximately 10% detected once. This specimen consisted of PBMCs from the stem cell graft donor, obtained from the stem cell graft. These receptors originate from a human donor who donated a stem cell graft to a child with acute myeloid leukemia.

This chain connects TRBV20-1 to TRBJ1-2; 7 bases agree with TRBD1. Germline values: CDR1 DFQATT, CDR2 SNEGSKA (reference sequence). The CDR3 spans 16 residues. J gave up 1 base and V 2 bases, and 10 bases lay outside the gene matches. The CDR3 sequence: CSARPTGTVYNYGYTF. The CDR3 DNA is TGCAGTGCTAGACCAACCGGGACAGTCTATAACTATGGCTACACCTTC.

This clonotype was detected a few times. The chain employs TRBV3-1 and TRBJ2-1; D remains unclear. CDR1 LGHDT and CDR2 YNNKEL come from the germline V gene (reference sequence). V shed 2 bases and J shed 9 bases, with 11 bases lying between them. The CDR3 length is 13 residues. The chain's CDR3 is CASSQSAILEQFF. CDR3 nucleotides: TGTGCCAGCAGCCAATCGGCCATTCTTGAGCAGTTCTTC.